The 17 T cell receptor beta chains below all came from one sample that was sequenced in a study of glioma-infiltrating T cells after dendritic cell vaccination. Time point described: after dendritic cell vaccination, including at tumor progression/relapse. The protocol was immunoSEQ multiplex PCR, while the TCRdb copy is restricted to in-frame clones and leaves out a portion. The sample yields some 60,000 clones, roughly 80% seen once. The material sequenced was blood, taken after dendritic cell vaccination. The receptors shown here come from a human donor with glioblastoma.

V is TRBV11-2 and J is TRBJ2-7; D is undetermined. There are 15 residues in the CDR3. V gave up 8 bases and J gave up 0 bases, with 17 bases separating them. CDR1 and CDR2 from the germline V gene are SGHAT and FQNNGV. The CDR3 region is CASRSSRHSSYEQYF. The CDR3, as DNA: TGTGCCAGCCGAAGCTCCCGACATAGCTCCTACGAGCAGTACTTC.

This clone was picked up one time. The identical CDR3 is also encoded by other nucleotide sequences in the sample. V gene TRBV19 combines with J gene TRBJ1-6; a weak D match, TRBD1 (6 bases). V lost 10 bases, J lost 3 bases, and 13 bases lay in between. The CDR3 covers 14 residues. The germline V gene encodes CDR1 LNHDA and CDR2 SQIVND (reference sequence). The CDR3 loop is CATRSGDYNSPLHF. The CDR3 DNA reads TGTGCCACCCGCTCAGGGGACTATAATTCACCCCTCCACTTT.

The genes are TRBV5-1 and TRBJ2-2, with TRBD1 identical over 11 bases. Per germline, CDR1 SGHRS and CDR2 YFSETQ. V lost 2 bases to trimming and J lost 6 bases; unmatched junction nucleotides: 6. The CDR3 is made up of 16 amino acids. The CDR3 DNA is TGCGCCAGCAGCTTCACGGGACAGGGGGATGCCGGGGAGCTGTTTTTT. Encoded protein: CASSFTGQGDAGELFF. Combining the CDR3 with reference TRBV5-1 and TRBJ2-2 gives the whole variable domain KAGVTQTPRYLIKTRGQQVTLSCSPISGHRSVSWYQQTPGQGLQFLFEYFSETQRNKGNFPGRFSGRQFSNSRSEMNVSTLELGDSALYLCASSFTGQGDAGELFFGEGSRLTVL.

The chain links TRBV10-3 to TRBJ2-5; possibly TRBD1 for D (5 bases). The J call is in doubt because the DNA end fits TRBJ2-7 better. CDR3 size: 13 residues. The V gene's germline CDR1 is ENHRY and CDR2 SYGVKD. The CDR3 sequence: CAISATPGYEQYF. The CDR3 coding sequence is TGTGCCATCAGTGCGACCCCAGGGTACGAGCAGTACTTC.

The J gene is TRBJ1-2, the V gene TRBV19; the match to TRBD1 covers 8 bases. The CDR3 consists of 15 residues. The V and J ends lost 1 base and 4 bases, in that order; junction bases with no gene match: 5. From germline, CDR1 is LNHDA and CDR2 SQIVND (reference sequence). This CDR3 reads CASSIGPGGAYGYTF. In DNA form, the CDR3 reads TGTGCCAGTAGTATAGGTCCAGGGGGCGCCTATGGCTACACCTTC.

The chain combines TRBV29-1 with TRBJ2-5, with D perhaps matching TRBD1 (5 bases). Trimming pared 2 bases from V and 2 bases from J, leaving 12 bases between. This CDR3 comprises 14 residues. The germline V gene has CDR1 SQVTM and CDR2 ANQGSEA. The CDR3 bases are TGCAGCGTTGAACAGGGCCCACGACAAGAGACCCAGTACTTC. Translation gives CSVEQGPRQETQYF.

The V gene is TRBV4-1, the J gene TRBJ1-2; 7 positions match TRBD1. Germline lookup yields CDR1 MGHRA and CDR2 YSYEKL. V lost 4 bases and J lost 8; bases outside the gene matches: 10. There are 14 residues in the CDR3. The CDR3 spells CASSRETGYKGYTF. The CDR3 DNA reads as TGCGCCAGCAGCCGAGAGACAGGGTACAAAGGCTACACCTTC.

The chain is built from TRBV5-4 and TRBJ1-1; perhaps TRBD1 as D (6 bases). The CDR3 spans 15 residues. V lost 4 bases, J lost 11 bases, and 24 bases lay in between. The V gene's germline CDR1 is SGHNT and CDR2 YYREEE (reference sequence). Here the CDR3 reads CASSNNQGWVAAAFF. For the CDR3, the DNA is TGTGCCAGCAGCAATAACCAGGGGTGGGTTGCGGCTGCTTTCTTT.

V gene TRBV5-4 combines with J gene TRBJ2-1; TRBD2 matches at 14 bases. Germline trimming cut 0 bases from V and 4 bases from J; bases unmatched to any gene: 3. This CDR3 is built from 17 residues. Germline lookup yields CDR1 SGHNT and CDR2 YYREEE (reference sequence). The CDR3 reads CASSLARTSGGYNEQFF. In DNA, the CDR3 is TGTGCCAGCAGCTTGGCCCGGACTAGCGGGGGGTACAATGAGCAGTTCTTC.

The chain uses TRBV7-8 and TRBJ1-2, with 9 bases aligning to TRBD1. The trim removed 5 bases at V and 8 bases at J, leaving 6 bases unmatched. Germline V CDR1 and CDR2: SGHVS, FQNEAQ. The CDR3 extends over 13 amino acids. CDR3 amino acids: CASSLQGARGYTF. The CDR3 DNA is TGTGCCAGCAGCCTACAGGGGGCGAGGGGCTACACCTTC.

The genes are TRBV6-5 and TRBJ2-5, with 7 bases aligning to TRBD1. Looked up from germline, CDR1 is MNHEY and CDR2 is SVGAGI. The CDR3 extends over 13 amino acids. V lost 6 bases and J lost 2; bases outside the gene matches: 3. The DNA of the CDR3 is TGTGCCAGCAGGAGGGGGCGTCAAGAGACCCAGTACTTC. Its translation: CASRRGRQETQYF.

J is TRBJ1-3 and V is TRBV19; tentatively, D is TRBD1 (5 bases). From germline, CDR1 is LNHDA and CDR2 SQIVND (reference sequence). V was cut by 5 bases and J by 0 bases, with 14 bases left in between. CDR3 length: 16 amino acids. Written as DNA, the CDR3 is TGTGCCAGTAGTCGCGCCACAGGAGACTCTGGAAACACCATATATTTT. Protein product: CASSRATGDSGNTIYF.

This chain uses TRBV18 with TRBJ1-4, with 7 bases lining up with TRBD1. This CDR3 has 19 amino acids. Germline CDR1 reads KGHSH; CDR2 reads LQKENI. V lost 4 bases, J lost 2 bases, and 16 bases stayed unmatched. CDR3 DNA sequence: TGTGCCAGCTCACGCTTACCCGGGACAGAGTTTTCCACTAATGAAAAACTGTTTTTT. This translates into CASSRLPGTEFSTNEKLFF.

V is TRBV5-1 and J is TRBJ2-7; 11 nucleotides match TRBD2. J gave up 2 bases and V 4 bases, and 2 bases lay outside the gene matches. The CDR3 extends over 14 amino acids. Per germline, CDR1 SGHRS and CDR2 YFSETQ. The CDR3 here is CASSISGGAYEQYF. In nucleotides, the CDR3 is TGCGCCAGCAGCATTAGCGGGGGGGCCTACGAGCAGTACTTC.

The chain joins TRBV9 to TRBJ1-1; D possibly corresponds to TRBD1 (6 bases). The CDR3 runs to 16 residues. The germline V gene encodes CDR1 SGDLS and CDR2 YYNGEE. V was cut by 4 bases and J by 3 bases, with 19 bases left in between. The CDR3 nucleotides read TGTGCCAGCAGCCCCGACGTGGGGGCTCAGGACACTGAAGCTTTCTTT. Amino acids: CASSPDVGAQDTEAFF.

V usage is TRBV5-6 and J usage is TRBJ2-5; 8 bases are a match to TRBD2. The CDR3 sequence is 15 residues long. V lost 4 bases, J lost 2 bases, and 7 bases stayed unmatched. CDR1 and CDR2 from the germline V gene are SGHDT and YYEEEE. The CDR3 DNA reads TGTGCCAGCAGCATGAACGGGGGGGGGCAAGAGACCCAGTACTTC. Translated, it gives CASSMNGGGQETQYF.

By share, this clone counts as large. This chain links TRBV9 with TRBJ2-1; possible D gene TRBD2, 7 bases. The CDR3 sequence is 15 residues long. Trimming took off 6 bases at V and 7 bases at J, with 20 bases between the two ends. CDR1 is SGDLS, CDR2 YYNGEE, per germline. CDR3 in amino acids: CASTLGGAGANEQFF. CDR3 coding DNA: TGTGCCAGCACGCTTGGGGGGGCGGGGGCAAATGAGCAGTTCTTC.